The sample holds many counts of the clone carrying this T cell receptor (beta chain). Its antigen remains unknown. This record belongs to a study of prognosis after radiotherapy for stage I lung cancer. As for the study in general: Medical inoperability was the status assigned to all non-small cell lung cancer patients. Therapy that ran concurrently with stereotactic body radiotherapy was given to no patient. General study results and limits: In the expanded TCR clones, tumor specificity was not determined.

Amplicons of TCR beta CDR3 were generated from genomic DNA by two-round multiplex PCR. The first round of PCR was done with primers that matched each TRBV and TRBJ gene. Via MiXCR, TCRdb re-called the multiplex PCR reads, giving one row per CDR3 protein. Seen here are approximately 51,000 distinct CDR3 sequences, roughly 35% observed once, and the top ten hold 9.2%. Trimming left V 3 bases short and J 1 base short, with 10 bases between. CDR1 and CDR2 (germline): SGHRS, YFSETQ. CDR3 size: 14 residues. The sample was PBMCs, taken before or after stereotactic body radiation therapy (not recorded which). This chain links TRBV5-1 with TRBJ1-2, with D possibly TRBD1 on 5 matching bases. This sequence was found in a donor aged 50 or older with non-small cell lung cancer. In DNA, the CDR3 is TGCGCCAGCAGCTCATCGACAGTTAACTATGGCTACACCTTC. This gives the protein CASSSSTVNYGYTF.